This passage covers 29 T cell receptor beta chains from one sample sequenced in a study of CD8 T cells in ankylosing spondylitis. Study results and limitations: For ankylosing spondylitis blood, a TCR beta motif of about 8 highly homologous variants appeared characteristic.

One entry per CDR3 protein, called by TCRdb with MiXCR from the 5' RACE reads. The table has more than 400,000 distinct CDR3 sequences, under 5.5% seen once; the top ten hold approximately 3.5%. Their antigens are not known. What was sequenced was blood, either unsorted or a sorted T cell fraction (not recorded which). The receptors derive from a male donor with ankylosing spondylitis.

This clonotype was detected ten times or more. The rearrangement joins TRBV12-3 or TRBV12-4 to TRBJ2-1; 8 nucleotides agree with TRBD2. The CDR3 is 15 residues long. V trimming: 6 bases; J trimming: 8 bases; junction bases outside the gene matches: 12. The CDR3 reads CASSQREGKFYEQFF. The CDR3 DNA reads TGTGCCAGCAGCCAACGGGAGGGTAAATTCTATGAGCAGTTCTTC.

This clonotype was observed at least ten times. The CDR3 reads CASSLGRTGDTGELFF. CDR3 in DNA: TGTGCCAGCAGCTTAGGACGGACAGGGGACACCGGGGAGCTGTTTTTT. The genes are TRBV7-6 and TRBJ2-2; 9 bases match TRBD1. The CDR3 has 16 amino acids. CDR1 and CDR2 from the germline V gene are SGHVS and FNYEAQ. V dropped 1 base and J dropped 3; count of bases not matched to a gene: 3.

This clonotype appeared many times. The V call is TRBV29-1, the J call TRBJ2-3; D call uncertain. V gave up 4 bases and J gave up 3 bases, with 14 bases separating them. The CDR3 loop spans 14 amino acids. Germline CDR1 SQVTM, CDR2 ANQGSEA. The CDR3 loop is CSVGGVFMTDTQYF. The CDR3 nucleotides are TGCAGCGTTGGCGGCGTATTCATGACAGATACGCAGTATTTT.

This clonotype was seen more than once but under ten times. This sequence joins TRBV20-1 and TRBJ2-7; D possibly corresponds to TRBD2 (5 bases). The V and J ends lost 0 bases and 2 bases respectively, with 11 bases between them. Germline lookup yields CDR1 DFQATT and CDR2 SNEGSKA (reference sequence). This CDR3 is 14 amino acids long. The CDR3 spells CSARDQVRAYEQYF. CDR3 coding DNA: TGCAGTGCTAGAGATCAAGTGAGGGCCTACGAGCAGTACTTC.

This clonotype was detected a few times. The rearrangement joins TRBV20-1 to TRBJ1-4; possible D gene TRBD1, 6 bases. V gave up 6 bases and J gave up 9 bases, with 17 bases separating them. The CDR3 runs 13 residues. The germline gives CDR1 DFQATT, CDR2 SNEGSKA (reference sequence). The CDR3 DNA is TGCAGTGCCAGCGACAGGCTTAGAAAAAAACTGTTTTTT. As protein: CSASDRLRKKLFF.

This clonotype was detected a few times. The CDR3 sequence is CASSQLGVYEQYF. CDR3 DNA sequence: TGTGCCAGCAGCCAACTCGGGGTCTACGAGCAGTACTTC. V is TRBV7-6 and J is TRBJ2-7; D is possibly TRBD2 (5 bases). The V end was cut by 5 bases, the J end by 3 bases, with 11 bases between. Per germline, CDR1 SGHVS and CDR2 FNYEAQ. The CDR3 has 13 amino acids.

This clonotype was found many times. CDR3 sequence (DNA): TGTGCCAGCAGCGACAAACCGGGACAGGGACCCCCGGACACTGAAGCTTTCTTT. It is translated as CASSDKPGQGPPDTEAFF. This sequence joins TRBV9 and TRBJ1-1; 9 positions agree with TRBD1. The CDR3 contains 18 residues. Germline lookup yields CDR1 SGDLS and CDR2 YYNGEE. J was trimmed by 3 bases and V by 3 bases; bases with no gene match: 15.

This clonotype was counted at least ten times. The chain carries TRBV9 and TRBJ1-6, with 9 bases identical to TRBD1. V was clipped by 0 bases and J by 10 bases; unmatched bases: 2. This CDR3 contains 14 residues. CDR1 and CDR2 from the germline V gene are SGDLS and YYNGEE. In nucleotides, the CDR3 is TGTGCCAGCAGCGTAGGGACAGGGGTATCACCCCTCCACTTT. It yields the protein CASSVGTGVSPLHF.

This clonotype was seen repeatedly, ten times or more. The rearrangement joins TRBV4-3 to TRBJ2-2; 8 nucleotides agree with TRBD1. J lost 2 bases, V lost 4 bases, and 3 bases had no gene match. This CDR3 has 15 amino acids. Germline V gives CDR1 LGHNA, CDR2 YSLEER. CDR3: CASSRGQGNTGELFF. In nucleotides, the CDR3 is TGCGCCAGCAGCCGCGGACAGGGAAACACCGGGGAGCTGTTTTTT.

This clonotype was found many times. This chain links TRBV9 with TRBJ1-5, with D tentatively TRBD1 (6 bases). The V end was cut by 0 bases, the J end by 4 bases, with 11 bases between. Germline V gives CDR1 SGDLS, CDR2 YYNGEE. This CDR3 contains 15 residues. The CDR3 reads CASSVGPTGNQPQHF. CDR3 DNA: TGTGCCAGCAGCGTAGGACCGACAGGTAATCAGCCCCAGCATTTT.

This clonotype was seen many times. The chain links TRBV7-9 to TRBJ1-1; D might be TRBD1 (5 bases). CDR1 and CDR2 from the germline V gene are SEHNR and FQNEAQ (reference sequence). V dropped 5 bases and J dropped 6 bases, with 10 bases sitting between them. The CDR3 is made up of 12 amino acids. The CDR3 loop reads CASSPAGSEAFF. The CDR3, as DNA: TGTGCCAGCAGCCCCGCAGGGTCTGAAGCTTTCTTT.

This clonotype was seen ten or more times. This chain links TRBV27 with TRBJ2-2, with 7 bases matching TRBD1. The germline V gene encodes CDR1 MNHEY and CDR2 SMNVEV (reference sequence). The J segment lost 1 base and the V segment lost 5 bases, leaving 4 bases of the junction unmatched. This CDR3 has 15 amino acids. The CDR3 DNA follows: TGTGCCAGCAGTCACGGGACAGTGAACACCGGGGAGCTGTTTTTT. This gives the protein CASSHGTVNTGELFF.

This clonotype has a count of ten or more. The V gene is TRBV15, the J gene TRBJ2-7; D remains ambiguous. The CDR3 has 13 amino acids. The ends were cut back, 5 bases at V and 3 bases at J, with 11 bases in the middle. Looked up from germline, CDR1 is LNHNV and CDR2 is YYDKDF (reference sequence). The CDR3 spells CATSSLLFYEQYF. The DNA for the CDR3 is TGTGCCACCAGCTCTCTTCTCTTCTACGAGCAGTACTTC.

This clonotype was observed at least ten times. This chain joins TRBV7-9 and TRBJ1-3; D gene ambiguous. The CDR3 sequence is 13 residues long. CDR1 and CDR2 from the germline V gene are SEHNR and FQNEAQ (reference sequence). V was cut by 2 bases and J by 4 bases, with 6 bases left in between. The CDR3 region is CASSLWSGNTIYF. As DNA, the CDR3 is TGTGCCAGCAGCTTATGGTCCGGAAACACCATATATTTT. Full variable domain (outside the CDR3, taken from reference TRBV7-9 and TRBJ1-3): DTGVSQNPRHKITKRGQNVTFRCDPISEHNRLYWYRQTLGQGPEFLTYFQNEAQLEKSRLLSDRFSAERPKGSFSTLEIQRTEQGDSAMYLCASSLWSGNTIYFGEGSWLTVV.

The sample holds many counts of this clonotype. This chain's CDR3 is CATKRDEDNIQYF. Written as DNA, the CDR3 is TGTGCCACTAAGCGGGACGAGGACAACATTCAGTACTTC. The genes are TRBV10-3 and TRBJ2-4, with 7 bases aligning to TRBD2. This CDR3 region has 13 residues. Germline lookup yields CDR1 ENHRY and CDR2 SYGVKD. Trimming cost V 10 bases and J 7 bases; bases outside gene matches: 10.

This clonotype was recorded many times. V and J are TRBV24-1 and TRBJ2-1; TRBD1 agrees at 7 bases. V shed 0 bases, J shed 8 bases, and the junction held 6 bases outside the gene matches. Germline values: CDR1 KGHDR, CDR2 SFDVKD. The CDR3 totals 15 residues. This chain's CDR3 is CATSDLLGGIDEQFF. In nucleotides, the CDR3 is TGTGCCACCAGTGATTTGTTAGGGGGCATCGATGAGCAGTTCTTC.

This clonotype was recorded a few times. The chain joins TRBV20-1 to TRBJ2-3; maybe TRBD2 (6 bases). The germline V gene has CDR1 DFQATT and CDR2 SNEGSKA (reference sequence). The CDR3 is 12 amino acids. Trimming shortened V by 2 bases and J by 11 bases, and 14 bases separated the two germline ends. The CDR3 DNA reads TGCAGTGCTAGACCCGCCGCGGGGAAGCAGTATTTT. This translates into CSARPAAGKQYF.

This chain connects TRBV28 to TRBJ2-5, with D unclear. The CDR3 has 17 residues. Germline values: CDR1 MDHEN, CDR2 SYDVKM. Trimming took off 5 bases at V and 3 bases at J, with 22 bases between the two ends. CDR3 DNA sequence: TGTGCCAGCAGTCCTCCAAACCTATATCGCGCAAAAGAGACCCAGTACTTC. It yields the protein CASSPPNLYRAKETQYF.

This clonotype appeared many times. The chain carries TRBV20-1 and TRBJ1-6, with 7 positions matching TRBD1. The CDR3 has 13 amino acids. Unmatched junction bases numbered 7, after V lost 7 bases and J lost 7 bases. Germline V gives CDR1 DFQATT, CDR2 SNEGSKA (reference sequence). CDR3 amino acids: CSGGGTANSPLHF. CDR3 nucleotides: TGCAGTGGGGGTGGGACAGCGAATTCACCCCTCCACTTT.

This clonotype was observed at least ten times. The J gene is TRBJ1-6, the V gene TRBV24-1; weak D call: TRBD1 (5 bases). Trimming took off 4 bases at V and 8 bases at J, with 14 bases between the two ends. CDR1 and CDR2 (germline): KGHDR, SFDVKD. CDR3 length: 15 residues. Here the CDR3 DNA reads TGTGCCACCAGTGACTCCAGGGTAATGGATTCACCCCTCCACTTT. Translating it yields CATSDSRVMDSPLHF.

This clonotype has a count of ten or more. This sequence joins TRBV7-9 and TRBJ1-5, with 7 bases that match TRBD1. V shed 5 bases and J 2 bases; nucleotides not matched to a gene: 6. CDR1 is SEHNR, CDR2 FQNEAQ, per germline (reference sequence). This CDR3 comprises 15 residues. Here the CDR3 reads CASSDTGAGNQPQHF. CDR3 DNA sequence: TGTGCCAGCAGCGACACAGGGGCGGGCAATCAGCCCCAGCATTTT.

The chain combines TRBV4-2 with TRBJ2-1, with TRBD2 as a possible D gene (6 bases). The CDR3 covers 13 residues. The germline V gene encodes CDR1 LGHNA and CDR2 YNFKEQ. The germline V and J ends were trimmed by 0 bases and 12 bases, with 12 bases remaining between them. The CDR3, as DNA: TGTGCCAGCAGCCAAGATTGGGGGGTAGGGCAGTTCTTC. Protein product: CASSQDWGVGQFF.

Ten or more counts support this clonotype. This chain links TRBV29-1 with TRBJ2-6; D not resolved. CDR1 and CDR2 (germline): SQVTM, ANQGSEA. V was trimmed by 6 bases and J by 4 bases, leaving 19 bases between them. The CDR3 consists of 16 residues. This CDR3 is CSVRPLSGLGANVLTF. For the CDR3, the DNA is TGCAGCGTCCGTCCGCTTTCCGGGCTGGGGGCCAACGTCCTGACTTTC. Variable domain in full (rest from reference TRBV29-1 and TRBJ2-6): SAVISQKPSRDICQRGTSLTIQCQVDSQVTMMFWYRQQPGQSLTLIATANQGSEATYESGFVIDKFPISRPNLTFSTLTVSNMSPEDSSIYLCSVRPLSGLGANVLTFGAGSRLTVL.

This clonotype was counted between two and nine times. The rearrangement uses TRBV9 and TRBJ2-7, with a tentative D call TRBD1 (5 bases). The CDR3 spans 14 residues. The germline V gene has CDR1 SGDLS and CDR2 YYNGEE. V lost 2 bases, J lost 2 bases, and 11 bases lay in between. CDR3 residues: CASSVGAGTYEQYF. The DNA for the CDR3 is TGTGCCAGCAGCGTTGGGGCAGGGACCTACGAGCAGTACTTC.

This clonotype has ten or more counts. The rearrangement links TRBV24-1 to TRBJ2-5, with 9 bases aligning to TRBD1. This CDR3 comprises 16 residues. CDR1 and CDR2 (germline): KGHDR, SFDVKD. After removal of 0 bases from V and 4 bases from J, the junction contained 5 bases not matched to a gene. Here the CDR3 DNA reads TGTGCCACCAGTGATTTGCCGGGACAGGGACGAGAGACCCAGTACTTC. Translated, it gives CATSDLPGQGRETQYF.

This clonotype was counted many times. J is TRBJ2-2 and V is TRBV12-3 or TRBV12-4; weak D call: TRBD1 (5 bases). Between the trimmed V and J ends, which lost 6 bases and 0 bases, there was a span of 8 bases. The CDR3 has 14 residues. CDR3 amino acids: CASRQAPNTGELFF. The CDR3 bases are TGTGCCAGCAGACAGGCACCGAACACCGGGGAGCTGTTTTTT.

This clonotype came up many times. The gene calls are TRBV5-1 and TRBJ2-1; 10 bases fit TRBD2. Germline trimming cut 0 bases from V and 4 bases from J; bases unmatched to any gene: 4. There are 16 residues in the CDR3. CDR1 and CDR2 from the germline V gene are SGHRS and YFSETQ. In DNA, the CDR3 is TGCGCCAGCAGCTTGGACGGGACTAGCGCATACAATGAGCAGTTCTTC. Translated, it gives CASSLDGTSAYNEQFF.

The gene calls are TRBV20-1 and TRBJ2-2; weak D call: TRBD2 (6 bases). From germline, CDR1 is DFQATT and CDR2 SNEGSKA (reference sequence). The CDR3 spans 14 residues. V gave up 4 bases and J gave up 5 bases, with 14 bases separating them. This CDR3 reads CSANRLRGTGELFF. CDR3 in DNA: TGCAGTGCTAACAGACTCCGGGGGACCGGGGAGCTGTTTTTT.

This clonotype was counted at least ten times. The gene calls are TRBV5-1 and TRBJ1-1; D remains unclear. Germline lookup yields CDR1 SGHRS and CDR2 YFSETQ. V was pared by 2 bases and J by 7 bases, with 15 bases between. This CDR3 is 14 amino acids long. The CDR3 reads CASSFSVVDGEAFF. As DNA, the CDR3 is TGCGCCAGCAGCTTCTCAGTCGTGGACGGTGAAGCTTTCTTT.